A selection of T cell receptor beta chains follows, all from one sample in a study of cytomegalovirus exposure and HLA in healthy donors. Libraries were prepared by immunoSEQ multiplex PCR; TCRdb keeps only in-frame clonotypes and omits some of them. The table includes approximately 150,000 clones, approximately 71% detected once. Source material: PBMCs. The receptors come from a woman aged 18-29 years in good health and CMV-seropositive. CDR3s include the opening cysteine and the closing phenylalanine or tryptophan. The D gene is left open where the match is weak. Clone size is not always given. Where it is, it says once, few, many or a class for expanded clones.

>TRBV9|TRBJ2-3|.|.
CASSGTRGDTQYF
TGTGCCAGCAGCGGAACTAGAGGAGATACGCAGTATTTT
>TRBV4-3|TRBJ2-7|.|.
CASSQVAGQNYEQYF
TGCGCCAGCAGCCAAGTTGCGGGTCAGAACTACGAGCAGTACTTC
>TRBV7-9|TRBJ2-3|.|TRBD2
CASSPGTSGATDTQYF
TGTGCCAGCAGCCCGGGGACTAGCGGGGCCACAGATACGCAGTATTTT
>TRBV4-1|TRBJ1-5|.|.
CASSQDTQNHQPQHF
TGCGCCAGCAGCCAAGACACACAGAACCATCAGCCCCAGCATTTT
>TRBV7-2|TRBJ1-5|.|.
CASSPSYTGYDQPQHF
TGTGCCAGCAGCCCAAGCTACACAGGGTACGATCAGCCCCAGCATTTT
>TRBV15|TRBJ2-7|few|.
CATSRDHRYEQYF
TGTGCCACCAGCAGAGATCACAGGTACGAGCAGTACTTC
>TRBV7-3|TRBJ2-1|.|TRBD1
CASSRGQGLEQFF
TGTGCCAGCAGCCGCGGACAGGGCCTAGAGCAGTTCTTC
>TRBV18|TRBJ2-3|.|TRBD1
CASSPPGTGGGTDTQYF
TGTGCCAGCTCACCACCTGGGACAGGGGGCGGCACAGATACGCAGTATTTT
>TRBV5-1|TRBJ2-2|.|.
CASSLGTANTGELFF
TGCGCCAGCAGCTTGGGGACAGCTAACACCGGGGAGCTGTTTTTT
>TRBV9|TRBJ2-3|.|TRBD2
CASSVVSGGLQDTQYF
TGTGCCAGCAGCGTAGTTAGCGGGGGGCTCCAAGATACGCAGTATTTT
>TRBV18|TRBJ1-1|.|.
CASSPVQELARAFF
TGTGCCAGCTCACCAGTACAGGAGCTGGCTAGGGCTTTCTTT
>TRBV18|TRBJ1-2|.|.
CASSPRFRESIGQGLSYGYTF
TGTGCCAGCTCACCGAGATTCCGCGAGTCGATCGGGCAGGGTCTCTCATATGGCTACACCTTC
>TRBV6-1|TRBJ2-1|.|TRBD2
CASSEAREGRGEQFF
TGTGCCAGCAGTGAAGCGCGCGAGGGGAGGGGTGAGCAGTTCTTC
>TRBV7-2|TRBJ2-7|few|.
CASSLATAYEQYF
TGTGCCAGCAGCTTAGCGACAGCCTACGAGCAGTACTTC
>TRBV6-6|TRBJ1-5|once|TRBD1
CASSTDRGGDQPQHF
TGTGCCAGCAGTACGGACAGGGGAGGGGATCAGCCCCAGCATTTT
>TRBV30|TRBJ2-7|.|TRBD1
CAYRGLGEQYF
TGTGCCTACAGGGGGCTGGGCGAGCAGTACTTC
>TRBV5-5|TRBJ2-3|.|TRBD2
CASSRGLPTDTQYF
TGTGCCAGCAGCAGGGGACTACCCACAGATACGCAGTATTTT
>TRBV4-2|TRBJ2-7|.|.
CASSQDLGDTSYEQYF
TGTGCCAGCAGCCAAGATCTCGGGGACACCTCCTACGAGCAGTACTTC
>TRBV4-2|TRBJ1-2|.|.
CASSQQGLDGYTF
TGTGCCAGCAGCCAACAGGGGTTAGATGGCTACACCTTC
>TRBV5-4|TRBJ1-1|.|.
CASSVDKIEAFF
TGTGCCAGCAGCGTTGACAAAATTGAAGCTTTCTTT
>TRBV5-1|TRBJ2-7|.|TRBD1
CASSTVPDRAHDEQYF
TGCGCCAGCAGCACGGTACCAGACAGGGCGCACGACGAGCAGTACTTC
>TRBV5-8|TRBJ2-5|.|TRBD2
CASSPLRGRETQYF
TGTGCCAGCAGCCCCCTGCGGGGGAGAGAGACCCAGTACTTC
>TRBV29-1|TRBJ1-2|.|.
CSVEGNRAGYTF
TGCAGCGTTGAAGGGAACAGGGCTGGCTACACCTTC
>TRBV9|TRBJ2-5|few|TRBD2
CASSEGLANQETQYF
TGTGCCAGCAGCGAGGGACTAGCGAACCAAGAGACCCAGTACTTC
>TRBV7-9|TRBJ1-3|.|.
CASSPLDSYGNTIYF
TGTGCCAGCAGCCCCCTAGACAGCTACGGAAACACCATATATTTT
>TRBV7-2|TRBJ1-2|.|.
CASSLNFGGEWGYTF
TGTGCCAGCAGCTTAAATTTTGGGGGCGAATGGGGCTACACCTTC
>TRBV19|TRBJ1-6|.|.
CASNSDAVNSPLHF
TGTGCCAGTAATTCGGATGCGGTTAATTCACCCCTCCACTTT
>TRBV4-3|TRBJ2-7|.|.
CASSQAGYSYEQYF
TGCGCCAGCAGCCAAGCGGGGTACTCCTACGAGCAGTACTTC
>TRBV5-6|TRBJ2-7|.|TRBD2
CASSFFGSGPYEQYF
TGTGCCAGCAGCTTTTTCGGTAGCGGGCCATACGAGCAGTACTTC
>TRBV30|TRBJ2-3|.|TRBD2
CAWTPPSGGPTDTQYF
TGTGCCTGGACCCCACCTAGCGGGGGGCCCACAGATACGCAGTATTTT
>TRBV6-1|TRBJ2-3|.|TRBD1
CASIKGQRVSDTQYF
TGTGCCAGCATTAAGGGACAGAGGGTGTCAGATACGCAGTATTTT
>TRBV29-1|TRBJ2-3|.|.
CSVERRAFGADTQYF
TGCAGCGTTGAGAGGCGTGCCTTTGGGGCGGATACGCAGTATTTT
>TRBV2|TRBJ2-7|.|TRBD2
CASSELSGGNYEQYF
TGTGCCAGCAGTGAACTTAGCGGGGGAAACTACGAGCAGTACTTC
>TRBV7-3|TRBJ2-1|.|TRBD1
CASSLGGLHPNEQFF
TGTGCCAGCAGTCTAGGGGGCCTCCATCCTAATGAGCAGTTCTTC
>TRBV7-9|TRBJ1-1|.|.
CSSSLLADEAFF
TGTTCCAGCAGCTTACTTGCGGATGAAGCTTTCTTT
>TRBV28|TRBJ1-6|.|.
CASSLGTVKSSYNSPLHF
TGTGCCAGCAGTTTAGGGACTGTTAAGAGCTCCTATAATTCACCCCTCCACTTT
>TRBV19|TRBJ2-7|.|.
CASSILGQGTYEQYF
TGTGCCAGTAGTATTTTAGGGCAGGGAACCTACGAGCAGTACTTC
>TRBV9|TRBJ1-4|.|.
CASSASDATNEKLFF
TGTGCCAGCAGCGCCTCAGATGCAACTAATGAAAAACTGTTTTTT
>TRBV4-1|TRBJ2-5|.|TRBD1
CASSPPGQGGETQYF
TGCGCCAGCAGCCCCCCGGGACAGGGAGGAGAGACCCAGTACTTC
>TRBV7-9|TRBJ2-7|few|TRBD1
CASRSGQASLAEQYF
TGTGCCAGCAGATCCGGACAGGCGTCCCTCGCCGAGCAGTACTTC
>TRBV5-6|TRBJ2-3|few|.
CASSWLGGGDTQYF
TGTGCCAGCAGCTGGTTGGGGGGTGGAGATACGCAGTATTTT
>TRBV7-2|TRBJ1-1|.|TRBD1
CASSPQDRGRRNTEAFF
TGTGCCAGCAGCCCCCAGGACAGGGGGCGCAGGAACACTGAAGCTTTCTTT
>TRBV2|TRBJ1-4|.|.
CASSVSGEKLFF
TGTGCCAGCAGTGTGTCCGGGGAAAAACTGTTTTTT
>TRBV28|TRBJ1-2|.|TRBD1
CASSFSGTEYYGYTF
TGTGCCAGCAGTTTCTCCGGGACAGAATACTATGGCTACACCTTC
>TRBV5-1|TRBJ2-5|.|TRBD2
CASSLGDYTGETQYF
TGCGCCAGCAGCTTGGGGGACTATACCGGTGAGACCCAGTACTTC
>TRBV7-2|TRBJ2-7|.|.
CASSYRDFHSSYEQYF
TGTGCCAGCAGCTATCGGGACTTTCATAGCTCCTACGAGCAGTACTTC
>TRBV9|TRBJ2-7|.|.
CASSVGTGPKSYEQYF
TGTGCCAGCAGCGTAGGCACAGGGCCGAAGTCCTACGAGCAGTACTTC
>TRBV6-6|TRBJ1-5|.|TRBD1
CASSSSREGAGQPQHF
TGTGCCAGCAGTTCATCCCGGGAGGGGGCTGGTCAGCCCCAGCATTTT
>TRBV7-3|TRBJ2-5|.|.
CASSLTGPQETQYF
TGTGCCAGCAGCTTAACTGGGCCCCAAGAGACCCAGTACTTC
>TRBV4-3|TRBJ1-3|.|.
CASSAQASGNTIYF
TGCGCCAGCAGCGCACAGGCCTCTGGAAACACCATATATTTT
>TRBV2|TRBJ2-7|few|TRBD1
CASSEWGQGSSYEQYF
TGTGCCAGCAGTGAATGGGGACAGGGGAGCTCCTACGAGCAGTACTTC
>TRBV12-5|TRBJ2-1|.|TRBD1
CASAGIMDRVSEQFF
TGTGCTAGTGCCGGGATAATGGACAGGGTCAGTGAGCAGTTCTTC
>TRBV9|TRBJ2-2|.|.
CASTPDNRELFF
TGTGCCAGCACCCCGGACAACCGGGAGCTGTTTTTT